This T cell receptor beta chain was documented in a study of human T cells and chemical hapten exposure. Study outcomes and limitations: Among expanded TCRs, significantly more large CDR3 similarity clusters formed than among controls.

The sample's time point: patch test 3, about 24 weeks after DPC sensitization. The treatment: therapeutic diphenylcyclopropenone sensitization with weekly scalp DPC. It was unfractionated whole blood from which total RNA was extracted. TCRdb independently ran MiXCR on the RACE reads; one entry per CDR3 protein. The sample has around 40,000 distinct CDR3 sequences; approximately 12% are singletons. Trimming pared 2 bases from V and 11 bases from J, leaving 19 bases between. CDR1 is GTSNPN and CDR2 is SVGIG in the germline V gene (reference sequence). This CDR3 has 14 amino acids. This clonotype was seen at least ten times. The antigen remains unidentified.

The chain uses TRBV30 and TRBJ2-1, with D perhaps matching TRBD1 (5 bases). This TCR derives from a woman aged 40 to 50 with alopecia areata. Some clones in this sample may be carry-over from other donors' samples. The sequenced sample was whole blood, obtained in connection with sensitization to the hapten diphenylcyclopropenone (DPC). CDR3 sequence: CAWSRERKGSKQFF. The CDR3 DNA is TGTGCCTGGAGTAGGGAAAGGAAGGGGTCTAAGCAGTTCTTC.